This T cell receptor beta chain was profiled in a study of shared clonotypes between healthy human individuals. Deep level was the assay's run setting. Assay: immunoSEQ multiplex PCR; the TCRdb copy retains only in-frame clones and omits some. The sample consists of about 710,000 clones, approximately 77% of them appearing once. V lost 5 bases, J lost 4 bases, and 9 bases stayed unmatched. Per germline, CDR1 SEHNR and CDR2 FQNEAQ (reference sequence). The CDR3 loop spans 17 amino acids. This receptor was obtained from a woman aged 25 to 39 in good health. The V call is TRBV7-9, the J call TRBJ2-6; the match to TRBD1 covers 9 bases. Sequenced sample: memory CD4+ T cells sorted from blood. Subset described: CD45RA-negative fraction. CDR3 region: CASSGVGQGNGANVLTF. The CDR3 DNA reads TGTGCCAGCAGCGGGGTAGGACAGGGGAACGGGGCCAACGTCCTGACTTTC.